This T cell receptor beta chain originates from a study of blood T cell repertoires in COVID-19. Overall study: Collection of acute and convalescent COVID-19 samples took place in the United States, Italy and Spain.

With V trimmed by 5 bases and J by 2 bases, 8 bases remained unmatched. This CDR3 comprises 16 residues. Germline V gene sequence: CDR1 MDHEN, CDR2 SYDVKM. Generated by immunoSEQ multiplex PCR, the TCRdb table keeps only in-frame clones and is missing some. The table lists 200,000 or so clones, 85% to 90% of them singletons. The chain has TRBV28 and TRBJ2-1; 8 bases match TRBD1. The TCR originated in a man aged 55-75 years with acute or convalescent COVID-19. Sequencing input: peripheral blood. The CDR3 nucleotides are TGTGCCAGCAGTCTACCCGGGACAGGTCCCTACAATGAGCAGTTCTTC. Its protein is CASSLPGTGPYNEQFF.